This T cell receptor (beta chain) emerged from a study of T cells after yellow fever vaccination. CDR3 length: 13 amino acids. CDR1 is LNHNV, CDR2 YYDKDF, per germline (reference sequence). TCRdb reprocessed the 5' RACE reads via MiXCR and lists one record per CDR3 protein. The data contain 200,000 to 250,000 distinct CDR3 sequences, about 3% of them seen just once; the ten biggest clones take up 3.2%. This clonotype came up a few times. Sequence at one end of the junction differs from germline and may be a read error. The clonotype comes from a man aged 18 to 35 who received the YFV17D yellow fever vaccine. The sequencing here drew on CD4+ T cells sorted from PBMCs, taken 10 days after the yellow fever booster vaccination. The chain is built from TRBV15 and TRBJ2-5, with a weak D call TRBD2 (5 bases). CDR3 DNA sequence: TGTGCCACCAGCAGAGACCGCCCGGGCGGGTTCGTTTTC. Translated: CATSRDRPGGFVF.